Following are 2 T cell receptor beta chains from one sample sequenced in a study of beta chain features in type 1 diabetes. Expressed TCRB transcripts were sequenced after all isolated RNA was converted to cDNA. Sequencing was performed with immunoSEQ multiplex PCR; in TCRdb, only in-frame clones are kept and a portion is missing. Among 300,000 to 450,000 clones listed, over 8.5% were seen once. The antigens these receptors bind are not known. Study conclusions and caveats: For Type 1 diabetes patients, all four CD4+ subsets carried TCRB CDR3s that were moderately but significantly shorter.

The sequencing sample was made of central memory CD4+ T cells from blood. The receptors originated from a man in his thirties or forties with type 1 diabetes.

In its sample, this clone was seen once. This rearrangement joins TRBV6-5 to TRBJ2-4; D gene unclear. The V end was cut by 6 bases, the J end by 5 bases, with 11 bases between. CDR3 length: 13 amino acids. Looked up from germline, CDR1 is MNHEY and CDR2 is SVGAGI. The CDR3 DNA reads TGTGCCAGCAGAGTGGGTTGGGAAAACATTCAGTACTTC. It codes for CASRVGWENIQYF.

The chain employs TRBV12-5 and TRBJ2-1; TRBD2 agrees at 12 bases. The junction had 7 bases not matched to a gene; V was cut back by 1 base and J by 6 bases. CDR1 is LGHNT, CDR2 FRNRAP, per germline. This CDR3 comprises 17 residues. The CDR3 DNA follows: TGTGCTAGTGGTTTGGAGACTAGCGGGAGAGGAGGCAATGAGCAGTTCTTC. Translating gives CASGLETSGRGGNEQFF. The full variable domain, in which reference TRBV12-5 and TRBJ2-1 provide the parts outside the CDR3, is DARVTQTPRHKVTEMGQEVTMRCQPILGHNTVFWYRQTMMQGLELLAYFRNRAPLDDSGMPKDRFSAEMPDATLATLKIQPSEPRDSAVYFCASGLETSGRGGNEQFFGPGTRLTVL.